Each of the 8 T cell receptor beta chains below was sequenced from the same sample in a study. TCRdb re-called the 5' RACE reads with MiXCR, one entry per CDR3 protein. The top ten hold under 2.5% of the sample, which has about 50,000 distinct CDR3 sequences, 17% seen once. The specimen was naive CD4+ T cells sorted from blood. Subset here: naive CD4+ T cells, CD4+CD45RA+CD25-. The receptors originated from a female donor with breast cancer.

As regards this clonotype: In this CDR3 the conserved last residue, phenylalanine or tryptophan, is missing, so a read error is likely. The CDR3 nucleotides are TGTGCCAGTAGACGAGTACCGGGACAGAATAATTCACCCCTCCACCTT. It is translated as CASRRVPGQNNSPLHL. The chain has TRBV19 and TRBJ1-6; 7 nucleotides line up with TRBD1. Germline assignment: CDR1 LNHDA and CDR2 SQIVND (reference sequence). V dropped 6 bases and J dropped 5; count of bases not matched to a gene: 10. The length of the CDR3 is 16 residues.

This clonotype was picked up a small number of times. The V call is TRBV6-2 or TRBV6-3, the J call TRBJ2-2; D uncertain. The CDR3 contains 11 residues. V was trimmed by 3 bases and J by 8 bases, leaving 4 bases between them. Germline assignment: CDR1 MNHEY and CDR2 SVGEGT. The CDR3 sequence is CASSYWGELFF. CDR3 nucleotide sequence: TGTGCCAGCAGTTATTGGGGGGAGCTGTTTTTT.

The chain has TRBV11-3 and TRBJ2-3; D uncertain. The CDR3 runs to 12 residues. Trimming took 4 bases from V and 6 from J, leaving 8 bases between them. Germline V lookup: CDR1 SGHNT, CDR2 YENEEA. The CDR3 DNA follows: TGTGCCAGCAGCTCACCCTACGATACGCAGTATTTT. Translating gives CASSSPYDTQYF.

Remarks on this clonotype: A much larger clone is a single base away; this may be a read error. The genes are TRBV7-2 and TRBJ2-2, with unresolved D. CDR1 is SGHTA, CDR2 FQGNSA, per germline. CDR3 size: 15 residues. CDR3: CAGSLNPGNTGELFF. The CDR3 nucleotides are TGTGCCGGCAGCTTGAATCCCGGAAACACCGGGGAGCTGTTTTTT.

This clonotype was found a few times. The chain uses TRBV12-3 or TRBV12-4 and TRBJ1-2, with 10 bases aligning to TRBD1. CDR3 size: 12 residues. V shed 10 bases and J 3 bases; nucleotides not matched to a gene: 2. As DNA, the CDR3 is TGTGCCACCGGGACAGGGGACTATGGCTACACCTTC. This sequence encodes CATGTGDYGYTF.

In nucleotides, the CDR3 is TGTGCCAGCAGCCCACGATCCAGGGGCGACAGGTCGAACTACGAGCAGTACTTC. Protein product: CASSPRSRGDRSNYEQYF. The rearrangement joins TRBV9 to TRBJ2-7; D may be TRBD1 (6 bases). V lost 4 bases and J lost 3, with 26 bases in between. CDR3 length: 18 residues. Germline CDR1 and CDR2: SGDLS and YYNGEE.

The gene calls are TRBV5-1 and TRBJ1-2; the D is unclear. The CDR3 totals 14 residues. Per germline, CDR1 SGHRS and CDR2 YFSETQ. Between the trimmed V and J ends, which lost 4 bases and 3 bases, there was a span of 13 bases. CDR3 nucleotides: TGCGCCAGCAGCCGGCCTAGCGGGGACTATGGCTACACCTTC. Protein sequence: CASSRPSGDYGYTF.

Points on this clonotype: One base away lies a much larger clone, so this may be a sequencing read error. The chain carries TRBV12-3 or TRBV12-4 and TRBJ1-4; no clear D. This CDR3 is built from 15 residues. The CDR3 nucleotides are TGTGCCGGCAGTTTAGCGGGCAGCCTGGGTGAAAAACTGTTTTTT. It codes for CAGSLAGSLGEKLFF.